This T cell receptor beta chain appears in the sequencing data of a study of blood T cell repertoires in COVID-19. Study background: Samples of COVID-19 (acute and convalescent) were obtained from the United States, Italy and Spain. Sources were T cells, B-cell-depleted T cells, or PBMCs; the material itself was cDNA or gDNA.

Participants spanned ages roughly 18 to 95 years and resided in 20 to 30 US areas. Two negative PCRs, clearance, or symptom resolution characterized the recovered Cohort 3 donors. The protocol was immunoSEQ multiplex PCR, while the TCRdb copy is restricted to in-frame clones and leaves out a portion. This table has roughly 230,000 clones, about 86% appearing once. The CDR3 extends over 17 amino acids. With V trimmed by 3 bases and J by 5 bases, 13 bases remained unmatched. Germline V gene sequence: CDR1 SGHDT, CDR2 YYEEEE. The V gene is TRBV5-6, the J gene TRBJ1-2, with 10 bases fitting TRBD1. Specimen: PBMCs or T cells enriched from blood (not recorded which). This TCR came from a man aged 45-65 years who had recovered from COVID-19. CDR3 protein: CASSSNRDRGFIYGYTF. The CDR3 bases are TGTGCCAGCAGCTCAAACCGGGACAGGGGTTTTATTTATGGCTACACCTTC.